The 29 T cell receptor beta chains reported below all come from one sample, sequenced in a study of PD-L1 blockade in urothelial cancer. Time point given: peripheral blood 6 weeks after treatment start. The method was immunoSEQ multiplex PCR; TCRdb's version includes in-frame clones alone and lacks a portion of them. The table includes about 41,000 clones, about 88% detected once. Specimen: PBMCs, collected around atezolizumab (anti-PD-L1) treatment. The receptor set was obtained from an older man with urothelial cancer.

This clone has only a few counts. The chain recombines TRBV5-8 with TRBJ1-5; TRBD1 might be the D (5 bases). Germline lookup yields CDR1 SGHTS and CDR2 YDEGEE. V shed 0 bases and J shed 5 bases, with 6 bases lying between them. This CDR3 comprises 13 residues. As DNA, the CDR3 is TGTGCCAGCAGCTTGGTAGGGGATCAGCCCCAGCATTTT. This sequence encodes CASSLVGDQPQHF. The whole variable domain, filled in from reference TRBV5-8 and TRBJ1-5, reads EAGVTQSPTHLIKTRGQQATLRCSPISGHTSVYWYQQALGLGLQFLLWYDEGEERNRGNFPPRFSGRQFPNYSSELNVNALELEDSALYLCASSLVGDQPQHFGDGTRLSIL.

V and J are TRBV19 and TRBJ2-7; tentative D call: TRBD2 (5 bases). The CDR3 spans 13 residues. CDR1 and CDR2 (germline): LNHDA, SQIVND (reference sequence). V was pared by 3 bases and J by 6 bases, with 12 bases between. The CDR3 protein is CASSIGERGEQYF. DNA of the CDR3: TGTGCCAGTAGTATCGGGGAGCGAGGCGAGCAGTACTTC.

This clone is a singleton in its sample. The chain joins TRBV7-9 to TRBJ1-4, with D possibly being TRBD1 (5 bases). V lost 5 bases and J 0 bases, leaving 10 bases between the germline ends. The CDR3 length is 15 residues. CDR1 is SEHNR, CDR2 FQNEAQ, per germline (reference sequence). The DNA of the CDR3 is TGTGCCAGCAGCCTGGACACGACAACTAATGAAAAACTGTTTTTT. Its protein product is CASSLDTTTNEKLFF. Full variable domain (missing parts from reference TRBV7-9 and TRBJ1-4): DTGVSQNPRHKITKRGQNVTFRCDPISEHNRLYWYRQTLGQGPEFLTYFQNEAQLEKSRLLSDRFSAERPKGSFSTLEIQRTEQGDSAMYLCASSLDTTTNEKLFFGSGTQLSVL.

This clone was counted between two and nine times. This chain joins TRBV5-1 and TRBJ2-1; D is unclear. The CDR3 is 14 amino acids. Germline CDR1 reads SGHRS; CDR2 reads YFSETQ. V shed 4 bases and J shed 4 bases, with 12 bases lying between them. The CDR3 region has the DNA TGCGCCAGCAGCCCTCCGACTGATTACAATGAGCAGTTCTTC. Its protein is CASSPPTDYNEQFF.

The chain has TRBV4-1 and TRBJ1-2, with D possibly matching TRBD1 (6 bases). The CDR3 has 18 residues. V gave up 0 bases and J gave up 8 bases, with 25 bases separating them. CDR1 is MGHRA and CDR2 is YSYEKL in the germline V gene. For the CDR3, the DNA is TGCGCCAGCAGCCAAGATACCCCGAGGGGGGGCACCTTTTTGGGCTACACCTTC. Translation: CASSQDTPRGGTFLGYTF.

V is TRBV30 and J is TRBJ1-1; TRBD1 aligns across 10 bases. With V trimmed by 0 bases and J by 6 bases, 4 bases remained unmatched. Germline CDR1 is GTSNPN and CDR2 is SVGIG (reference sequence). The CDR3 contains 14 residues. The CDR3 bases are TGTGCCTGGAGTGTACTGGGGACAGGGGCTGAAGCTTTCTTT. Its protein product is CAWSVLGTGAEAFF.

The V call is TRBV5-1, the J call TRBJ2-1, with 7 positions matching TRBD2. The CDR3 is 18 residues long. Trimming at V came to 4 bases and at J to 4 bases, leaving 17 bases not matched to a gene. The germline gives CDR1 SGHRS, CDR2 YFSETQ. The CDR3 loop is CASSAMASGGGPYNEQFF. CDR3 sequence (DNA): TGCGCCAGCAGCGCCATGGCTTCGGGGGGAGGCCCATACAATGAGCAGTTCTTC.

The chain has TRBV4-2 and TRBJ2-7; weak D call: TRBD2 (5 bases). The germline V and J ends were trimmed by 1 base and 0 bases, with 10 bases remaining between them. CDR3 size: 15 residues. The germline CDR1 and CDR2 sequences are LGHNA and YNFKEQ. Written as DNA, the CDR3 is TGTGCCAGCAGCCAAGGCGGCGGGCCCTCCTACGAGCAGTACTTC. Translated, it gives CASSQGGGPSYEQYF.

The chain links TRBV18 to TRBJ2-1, with 9 bases fitting TRBD2. CDR3 length equals 15 residues. V trimming: 6 bases; J trimming: 12 bases; junction bases outside the gene matches: 15. Germline CDR1 is KGHSH and CDR2 is LQKENI. The DNA of the CDR3 is TGTGCCAGCTCCCTCGACCGTCAGCGGGGGGTGGGGCAGTTCTTC. It codes for CASSLDRQRGVGQFF.

This clone is termed medium-sized. The V and J genes are TRBV19 and TRBJ1-5; 7 positions match TRBD1. The V gene's germline CDR1 is LNHDA and CDR2 SQIVND (reference sequence). Losses at the gene ends were 7 bases for V and 7 bases for J; bases not matched to a gene: 7. The CDR3 runs 13 residues. The CDR3 reads CASTDRAGQPQHF. The CDR3 bases are TGTGCCAGTACCGACAGGGCTGGACAGCCCCAGCATTTT.

This rearrangement joins TRBV29-1 to TRBJ2-6; maybe TRBD1 (5 bases). The ends were cut back, 6 bases at V and 2 bases at J, with 11 bases in the middle. Germline-derived CDR1 and CDR2 are SQVTM and ANQGSEA. The CDR3 totals 14 residues. CDR3 sequence (DNA): TGCAGCGTGGACGAGACAGCTGGGGCCAACGTCCTGACTTTC. Translation gives CSVDETAGANVLTF.

This chain links TRBV5-1 with TRBJ2-3; possibly TRBD2 for D (5 bases). The germline gives CDR1 SGHRS, CDR2 YFSETQ. V dropped 2 bases and J dropped 5 bases, with 9 bases sitting between them. The CDR3 consists of 13 residues. CDR3 sequence reads: CASSFLAGDTQYF. In DNA, the CDR3 is TGCGCCAGCAGCTTTTTGGCGGGAGATACGCAGTATTTT.

The V gene is TRBV5-1, the J gene TRBJ2-2; no firm D call. The CDR3 is 15 amino acids. V shed 0 bases and J shed 5 bases, with 11 bases lying between them. In germline, CDR1 is SGHRS, CDR2 YFSETQ. This CDR3 is CASSLDSLSTGELFF. CDR3 nucleotides: TGCGCCAGCAGCTTGGACAGTCTCAGTACCGGGGAGCTGTTTTTT.

This rearrangement joins TRBV19 to TRBJ1-4; the match to TRBD1 covers 8 bases. This CDR3 has 16 amino acids. J gave up 5 bases and V 7 bases, and 12 bases lay outside the gene matches. Per germline, CDR1 LNHDA and CDR2 SQIVND (reference sequence). The DNA of the CDR3 is TGTGCCAGTACGACTTCAGCAGGGGGCGGAAATGAAAAACTGTTTTTT. As protein: CASTTSAGGGNEKLFF.

The rearrangement links TRBV18 to TRBJ1-1, with D maybe TRBD1 (5 bases). CDR1 and CDR2 from the germline V gene are KGHSH and LQKENI. V lost 6 bases and J 5 bases, leaving 19 bases between the germline ends. The CDR3 has 15 residues. The CDR3 is CASSLRQGSVTEAFF. In nucleotides, the CDR3 is TGTGCCAGCTCCCTGCGTCAGGGATCTGTGACTGAAGCTTTCTTT.

This clone was counted only a few times. The rearrangement joins TRBV10-2 to TRBJ2-1; maybe TRBD1 (6 bases). Per the germline V gene, CDR1 is WSHSY and CDR2 is SAAADI. Trimming removed 5 bases from V and 6 bases from J, with 17 bases in between. The CDR3 sequence is 15 residues long. CDR3 loop: CASSHRQALGNEQFF. DNA of the CDR3: TGCGCCAGCAGTCATCGACAGGCCCTGGGCAATGAGCAGTTCTTC.

This rearrangement joins TRBV23-1 to TRBJ2-7; 10 bases align to TRBD1. TRBV23-1 is given ORF status, its function remaining uncertain. The CDR3 extends over 13 amino acids. V gave up 7 bases and J gave up 5 bases; unmatched junction bases: 5. CDR3: CASKGQGLDEQYF. CDR3 coding DNA: TGCGCCAGCAAGGGACAGGGGCTCGACGAGCAGTACTTC.

J is TRBJ2-7 and V is TRBV27, with TRBD2 as a possible D gene (5 bases). V lost 2 bases and J 4 bases, leaving 15 bases between the germline ends. The CDR3 has 15 amino acids. Germline assignment: CDR1 MNHEY and CDR2 SMNVEV (reference sequence). CDR3 residues: CASSLIGSMGYEQYF. CDR3 bases: TGTGCCAGCAGTTTAATAGGGAGTATGGGGTACGAGCAGTACTTC.

The chain uses TRBV5-6 and TRBJ1-5, with 8 bases fitting TRBD1. Losses at the gene ends were 4 bases for V and 1 base for J; bases not matched to a gene: 13. Per the germline V gene, CDR1 is SGHDT and CDR2 is YYEEEE. There are 18 residues in the CDR3. The CDR3 coding sequence is TGTGCCAGCAGCCGAACGGACCCTGGGACAGGCAGCAATCAGCCCCAGCATTTT. It specifies CASSRTDPGTGSNQPQHF.

This clone appeared a single time. The chain recombines TRBV27 with TRBJ2-7; 13 bases match TRBD2. The V segment lost 4 bases and the J segment 3 bases; nucleotides outside the gene matches: 6. The germline CDR1 and CDR2 sequences are MNHEY and SMNVEV (reference sequence). The length of the CDR3 is 16 residues. The CDR3 is CASSSSGTSGIYEQYF. Written as DNA, the CDR3 is TGTGCCAGCAGTTCCTCCGGGACTAGCGGGATCTACGAGCAGTACTTC.

The V gene is TRBV30, the J gene TRBJ2-3; 7 positions match TRBD2. The CDR3 spans 15 residues. V trimming: 5 bases; J trimming: 6 bases; junction bases outside the gene matches: 14. Germline loops: CDR1 GTSNPN, CDR2 SVGIG (reference sequence). CDR3 amino acids: CAWSGRAGSRDTQYF. The CDR3 nucleotides are TGTGCCTGGTCAGGGAGGGCAGGGAGCAGGGATACGCAGTATTTT.

The chain joins TRBV30 to TRBJ1-2; D is perhaps TRBD1 (6 bases). This CDR3 is built from 13 residues. Trimming pared 3 bases from V and 0 bases from J, leaving 8 bases between. Germline V gives CDR1 GTSNPN, CDR2 SVGIG (reference sequence). CDR3 nucleotides: TGTGCCTGGAGGGACAGCGCTAACTATGGCTACACCTTC. Its translation is CAWRDSANYGYTF. The full variable domain, in which reference TRBV30 and TRBJ1-2 provide the parts outside the CDR3, is SQTIHQWPATLVQPVGSPLSLECTVEGTSNPNLYWYRQAAGRGLQLLFYSVGIGQISSEVPQNLSASRPQDRQFILSSKKLLLSDSGFYLCAWRDSANYGYTFGSGTRLTVV.

The chain joins TRBV10-3 to TRBJ2-3; D is uncertain. V was cut by 6 bases and J by 2 bases, with 18 bases left in between. The germline V gene encodes CDR1 ENHRY and CDR2 SYGVKD. The CDR3 covers 16 residues. CDR3 loop: CAIRSTLLASTDTQYF. The CDR3 bases are TGTGCCATCAGGTCTACCTTACTCGCCTCCACAGATACGCAGTATTTT.

This chain connects TRBV27 to TRBJ1-2, with 9 bases identical to TRBD1. With V trimmed by 4 bases and J by 6 bases, 9 bases remained unmatched. From germline, CDR1 is MNHEY and CDR2 SMNVEV (reference sequence). This CDR3 region has 15 residues. The CDR3 DNA reads as TGTGCCAGCAGTTCCATAACGACAGGGGGGAATGGCTACACCTTC. Encoded protein: CASSSITTGGNGYTF.

This chain links TRBV28 with TRBJ1-2; 8 bases map to TRBD1. Looked up from germline, CDR1 is MDHEN and CDR2 is SYDVKM. V trimming: 5 bases; J trimming: 0 bases; junction bases outside the gene matches: 8. This CDR3 spans 16 amino acids. The CDR3 coding sequence is TGTGCCAGCAGTACCGGACAGGGTTTCCCTAACTATGGCTACACCTTC. Its protein product is CASSTGQGFPNYGYTF.

The rearrangement links TRBV25-1 to TRBJ2-3, with D possibly TRBD1 on 5 matching bases. The germline CDR1 and CDR2 sequences are MGHDK and SYGVNS. The V and J ends lost 0 bases and 0 bases respectively, with 10 bases between them. This CDR3 region has 16 residues. The CDR3 region has the DNA TGTGCCAGCAGTGAATACAGGGCCAAGAGCACAGATACGCAGTATTTT. This encodes CASSEYRAKSTDTQYF.

The rearrangement uses TRBV19 and TRBJ1-2; D not resolved. Germline V CDR1 and CDR2: LNHDA, SQIVND (reference sequence). The CDR3 is 14 residues long. V was cut by 5 bases and J by 2 bases, with 12 bases left in between. CDR3 amino acids: CASSYQNSNYGYTF. Here the CDR3 DNA reads TGTGCCAGTAGTTACCAGAATTCAAACTATGGCTACACCTTC.

The rearrangement links TRBV5-6 to TRBJ2-2, with a possible D match to TRBD1 (6 bases). The germline V gene has CDR1 SGHDT and CDR2 YYEEEE. This CDR3 comprises 15 residues. V gave up 1 base and J gave up 10 bases, with 17 bases separating them. The CDR3 here is CASSLLRWGPLELFF. In DNA, the CDR3 is TGTGCCAGCAGCTTGCTTCGGTGGGGGCCTCTGGAGCTGTTTTTT.

V and J are TRBV10-2 and TRBJ1-2, with no clear D. V gave up 3 bases and J gave up 2 bases, with 7 bases separating them. There are 13 residues in the CDR3. Germline CDR1 is WSHSY and CDR2 is SAAADI. In DNA form, the CDR3 reads TGCGCCAGCAGTGATCTCAGGAACTATGGCTACACCTTC. Protein product: CASSDLRNYGYTF.